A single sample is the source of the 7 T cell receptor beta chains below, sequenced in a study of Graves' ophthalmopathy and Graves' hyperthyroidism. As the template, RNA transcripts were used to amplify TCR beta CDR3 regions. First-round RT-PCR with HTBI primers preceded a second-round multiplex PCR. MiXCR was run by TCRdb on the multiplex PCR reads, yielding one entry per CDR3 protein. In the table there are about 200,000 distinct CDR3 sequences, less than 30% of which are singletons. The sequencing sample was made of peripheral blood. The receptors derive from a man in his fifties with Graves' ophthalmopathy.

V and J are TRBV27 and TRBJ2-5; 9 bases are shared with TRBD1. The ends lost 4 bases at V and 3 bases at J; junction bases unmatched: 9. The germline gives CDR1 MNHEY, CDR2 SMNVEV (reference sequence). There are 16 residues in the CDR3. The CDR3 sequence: CASSSGTGFYKETQYF. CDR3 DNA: TGTGCCAGCAGTTCCGGGACAGGGTTTTATAAAGAGACCCAGTACTTC.

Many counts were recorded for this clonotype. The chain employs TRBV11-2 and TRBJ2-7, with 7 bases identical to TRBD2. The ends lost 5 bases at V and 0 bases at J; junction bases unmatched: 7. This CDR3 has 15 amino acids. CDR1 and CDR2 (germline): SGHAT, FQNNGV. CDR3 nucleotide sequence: TGTGCCAGCAGCCCGACTAGCATTTCCTCCTACGAGCAGTACTTC. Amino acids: CASSPTSISSYEQYF. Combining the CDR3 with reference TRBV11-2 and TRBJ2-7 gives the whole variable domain EAGVAQSPRYKIIEKRQSVAFWCNPISGHATLYWYQQILGQGPKLLIQFQNNGVVDDSQLPKDRFSAERLKGVDSTLKIQPAKLEDSAVYLCASSPTSISSYEQYFGPGTRLTVT.

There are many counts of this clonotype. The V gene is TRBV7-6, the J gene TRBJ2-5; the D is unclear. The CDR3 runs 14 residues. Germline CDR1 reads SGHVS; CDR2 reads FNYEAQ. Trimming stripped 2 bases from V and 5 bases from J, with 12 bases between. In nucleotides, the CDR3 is TGTGCCAGCAGCTTAAACCGACCCCGGGAGACCCAGTACTTC. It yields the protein CASSLNRPRETQYF.

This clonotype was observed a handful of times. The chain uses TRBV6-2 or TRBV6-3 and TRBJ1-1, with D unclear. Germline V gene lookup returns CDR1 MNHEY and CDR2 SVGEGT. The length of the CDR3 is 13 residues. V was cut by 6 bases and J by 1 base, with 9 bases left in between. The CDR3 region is CASRDTSNTEAFF. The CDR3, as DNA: TGTGCCAGCAGGGATACATCGAACACTGAAGCTTTCTTT.

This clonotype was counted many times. DNA for the CDR3: TGTGCCAGCAGTGACCTACAGTCCCAACTCTCCTACGAGCAGTACTTC. Amino acid sequence: CASSDLQSQLSYEQYF. The V gene is TRBV6-1, the J gene TRBJ2-7, with D hard to call. The CDR3 is 16 amino acids. V was clipped by 3 bases and J by 0 bases, with 15 bases between them. CDR1 is MNHNS and CDR2 is SASEGT in the germline V gene.

The CDR3 region has the DNA TGTGCCACCAGCAGAGATCGAGACCCCCCTGACGAGCAGTACTTC. Its protein product is CATSRDRDPPDEQYF. The rearrangement links TRBV15 to TRBJ2-7, with unresolved D. Trimming shortened V by 0 bases and J by 5 bases, and 14 bases separated the two germline ends. The CDR3 length is 15 residues. CDR1 is LNHNV and CDR2 is YYDKDF in the germline V gene (reference sequence).

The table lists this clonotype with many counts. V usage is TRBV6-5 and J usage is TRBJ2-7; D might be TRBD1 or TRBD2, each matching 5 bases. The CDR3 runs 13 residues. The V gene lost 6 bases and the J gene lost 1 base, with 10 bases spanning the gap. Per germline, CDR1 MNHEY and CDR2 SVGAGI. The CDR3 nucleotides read TGTGCCAGCAGGAGGGCAGGGTCCTACGAGCAGTACTTC. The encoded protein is CASRRAGSYEQYF.